This TCR beta chain was observed in a study of shared clonotypes between healthy human individuals. Replicate sorted-subset PCRs were loaded with about 0.2 ug DNA, about 30,000 T cell genomes. As originally analysed: Because ImmunoSEQ provided only junction sequences with no quality scores, the filtering differed. Data came from immunoSEQ multiplex PCR; TCRdb stores just in-frame clones and leaves some out. That table gives V, J and clone size, and the DNA gave D and trimming. The profile shows more than 1 million clones, around three quarters of them singletons. Negatively enriched CD4+ T cells were divided by CD45RA into naive and memory. CDR1 is SQVTM and CDR2 is ANQGSEA in the germline V gene. V shed 3 bases and J shed 4 bases, with 13 bases lying between them. The CDR3 consists of 13 residues.

V usage is TRBV29-1 and J usage is TRBJ2-7; no clear D gene. The sample consisted of memory CD4+ T cells from PBMCs. Subset meaning: CD45RA-negative fraction. This TCR derives from a young man in good health. Some clones in this sample may be carry-over from other donors' samples. The CDR3 DNA reads TGCAGCGTTGATGGTCGGACCTCTTACGAGCAGTACTTC. Translated, it gives CSVDGRTSYEQYF.